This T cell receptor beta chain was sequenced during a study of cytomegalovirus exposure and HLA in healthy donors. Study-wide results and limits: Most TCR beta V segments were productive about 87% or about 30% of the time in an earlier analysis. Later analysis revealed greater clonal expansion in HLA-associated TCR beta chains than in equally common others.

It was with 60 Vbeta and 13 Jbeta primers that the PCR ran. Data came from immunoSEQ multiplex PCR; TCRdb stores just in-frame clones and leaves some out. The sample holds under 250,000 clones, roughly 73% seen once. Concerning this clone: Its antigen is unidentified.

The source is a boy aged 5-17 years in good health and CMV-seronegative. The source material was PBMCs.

The CDR3 reads CASSRPRDTYGYTF. DNA of the CDR3: TGTGCCAGCAGCAGACCCCGAGACACCTATGGCTACACCTTC. The rearrangement uses TRBV7-8 and TRBJ1-2; no clear D gene. Germline values: CDR1 SGHVS, CDR2 FQNEAQ. The CDR3 runs to 14 residues. Trimming left V 5 bases short and J 4 bases short, with 14 bases between.